This entry lists 6 T cell receptor beta chains sequenced from one sample in a study of T cells after yellow fever vaccination. MiXCR, applied by TCRdb to the 5' RACE reads, yields one record per CDR3 protein. The sample lists some 300,000 distinct CDR3 sequences; 8.7% were seen once. The material was CD4+ T cells sorted from PBMCs, obtained 5 days after the yellow fever booster vaccination. Every receptor here comes from a man younger than 35 who received the YFV17D yellow fever vaccine.

This chain connects TRBV10-3 to TRBJ2-5, with D possibly being TRBD2 (5 bases). This CDR3 has 12 residues. CDR1 ENHRY and CDR2 SYGVKD come from the germline V gene. Trimming left V 10 bases short and J 4 bases short, with 13 bases between. As DNA, the CDR3 is TGTGCCACCCGGACTTCGACAGAGACCCAGTACTTC. The encoded protein is CATRTSTETQYF.

The chain carries TRBV4-3 and TRBJ1-2; D is undetermined. The ends were cut back, 0 bases at V and 1 base at J, with 9 bases in the middle. The germline CDR1 and CDR2 sequences are LGHNA and YSLEER. The CDR3 sequence is 15 residues long. The CDR3: CASSQDEGFNYGYTF. The CDR3 coding sequence is TGCGCCAGCAGCCAAGATGAAGGCTTTAACTATGGCTACACCTTC.

This rearrangement joins TRBV7-2 to TRBJ2-7; 13 bases line up with TRBD2. CDR3 size: 16 residues. Germline V gives CDR1 SGHTA, CDR2 FQGNSA. Trimming took 5 bases from V and 1 from J; bases not matched to a gene: 5. CDR3 DNA sequence: TGTGCCAGCAGCGAGCGACTAGCGGGGGGTTCCTACGAGCAGTACTTC. Its protein product is CASSERLAGGSYEQYF.

In its sample, this clonotype was seen a few times. For the CDR3, the DNA is TGTGCCAGCAGTCAGACTAGCTCCGCCGGGGAGCTGTTTTTT. Translation: CASSQTSSAGELFF. The rearrangement uses TRBV3-1 and TRBJ2-2; TRBD2 agrees at 7 bases. The CDR3 covers 14 residues. Unmatched junction bases numbered 7, after V lost 6 bases and J lost 6 bases. Germline CDR1 LGHDT, CDR2 YNNKEL (reference sequence).

The V and J genes are TRBV11-2 and TRBJ1-6; TRBD1 might be the D (6 bases). The CDR3 has 15 amino acids. The V and J ends lost 6 bases and 7 bases respectively, with 16 bases between them. Per germline, CDR1 SGHAT and CDR2 FQNNGV. The CDR3 region has the DNA TGTGCCAGCAGACCGATACAGGGTTGGAATTCACCCCTCCACTTT. It translates to CASRPIQGWNSPLHF.

In this sample, this clonotype turned up many times. The J gene is TRBJ2-7, the V gene TRBV7-6, with D uncertain. Germline CDR1 reads SGHVS; CDR2 reads FNYEAQ. CDR3 length: 13 amino acids. The V end was cut by 3 bases, the J end by 2 bases, with 8 bases between. The CDR3 DNA sequence: TGTGCCAGCAGCTTTGTCCGGGCCTACGAGCAGTACGTC. This translates into CASSFVRAYEQYV.